This is a list of T cell receptor beta chains from one sample in a study of cytomegalovirus exposure and HLA in healthy donors. The assay was immunoSEQ multiplex PCR, and TCRdb's table has in-frame clones only and misses some. The table records fewer than 250,000 clones, roughly 77% of them present only once. Material for sequencing was PBMCs. These receptors originate from a man between 40 and 49 years old in good health and CMV-seropositive. The CDR3 runs from the conserved cysteine through the conserved F or W. A D gene is named only where the DNA matches it firmly. A clone size is listed for some rows: how often the clone was seen (once, few, many), or a class if it is expanded.

j_call,clone_size,d_call,v_call,cdr3_aa,cdr3_nt
TRBJ2-1,.,TRBD2,TRBV28,CASSSGLAGASSYNEQFF,TGTGCCAGCAGTTCGGGACTAGCGGGGGCCTCCTCCTACAATGAGCAGTTCTTC
TRBJ2-2,.,.,TRBV7-3,CASSLTAGELFF,TGTGCCAGCAGCTTAACCGCCGGGGAGCTGTTTTTT
TRBJ2-7,.,.,TRBV28,CASTPGGDTYEQYF,TGTGCCAGCACCCCTGGGGGGGACACTTACGAGCAGTACTTC
TRBJ1-2,.,.,TRBV18,CASSPRGGIAPNYGYTF,TGTGCCAGCTCCCCGAGGGGGGGGATCGCCCCTAACTATGGCTACACCTTC
TRBJ1-2,.,.,TRBV28,CASSSQGFVGYTF,TGTGCCAGCAGTTCCCAGGGGTTTGTTGGCTACACCTTC
TRBJ2-5,once,TRBD1,TRBV11-2,CASSLGTGFGETQYF,TGTGCCAGCAGCTTAGGGACAGGGTTCGGAGAGACCCAGTACTTC
TRBJ2-5,.,TRBD2,TRBV25-1,CASLTAGYQETQYF,TGTGCCAGCCTGACAGCGGGGTACCAAGAGACCCAGTACTTC
TRBJ1-2,.,TRBD1,TRBV4-1,CASSQDRARGAYGYTF,TGCGCCAGCAGCCAAGATCGGGCCAGGGGGGCCTATGGCTACACCTTC
TRBJ2-3,.,.,TRBV29-1,CSAGRGETDTQYF,TGCAGCGCCGGGCGCGGGGAGACAGATACGCAGTATTTT
TRBJ1-6,.,.,TRBV7-5,CVDTSGESPLHF,TGTGTCGACACCTCCGGGGAATCACCCCTCCACTTT
TRBJ1-2,.,.,TRBV10-2,CASSRTEGEPGYGYTF,TGCGCCAGCAGCAGGACAGAGGGAGAACCGGGATATGGCTACACCTTC
TRBJ1-1,.,.,TRBV12-5,CASVFRGVENTEAFF,TGTGCTAGTGTATTCCGGGGGGTAGAGAACACTGAAGCTTTCTTT
TRBJ1-2,.,.,TRBV2,CASTGGHFYGYTF,TGTGCCAGCACGGGGGGACATTTCTATGGCTACACCTTC
TRBJ1-1,few,.,TRBV5-4,CASSKQHEAFF,TGTGCCAGCAGCAAACAGCATGAAGCTTTCTTT
TRBJ2-1,.,TRBD2,TRBV4-1,CASSQPGGGPYNEQFF,TGCGCCAGCAGCCAACCCGGCGGGGGGCCCTACAATGAGCAGTTCTTC
TRBJ1-2,once,.,TRBV9,CASSTRAEGYTF,TGTGCCAGCAGCACCAGAGCGGAGGGCTACACCTTC
TRBJ2-3,.,.,TRBV19,CASSIAGGGSDTQYF,TGTGCCAGTAGTATCGCCGGGGGAGGATCGGATACGCAGTATTTT
TRBJ2-5,.,TRBD2,TRBV5-4,CASRRSGGVGSPETQYF,TGTGCCAGCAGACGTAGCGGGGGGGTTGGTTCCCCAGAGACCCAGTACTTC
TRBJ1-4,.,.,TRBV7-2,CASSRPGEKLFF,TGTGCCAGCAGCCGACCCGGGGAAAAACTGTTTTTT
TRBJ2-3,.,TRBD2,TRBV5-1,CASSLGGRRVDTQYF,TGCGCCAGCAGCTTGGGCGGGAGGCGGGTTGATACGCAGTATTTT
TRBJ2-3,.,.,TRBV5-4,CASSSTGTDTQYF,TGTGCCAGCAGCTCGACTGGAACAGATACGCAGTATTTT
TRBJ1-2,.,.,TRBV4-3,CASSQERAGVAYGYTF,TGCGCCAGCAGCCAAGAAAGGGCAGGGGTGGCCTATGGCTACACCTTC
TRBJ2-7,once,.,TRBV5-1,CASSLSNYEQYF,TGCGCCAGCAGCTTGTCAAACTACGAGCAGTACTTC
TRBJ2-5,few,TRBD1,TRBV5-1,CATKETGGLRETQYF,TGCGCCACCAAAGAAACAGGGGGACTCAGGGAGACCCAGTACTTC
TRBJ2-5,.,.,TRBV4-1,CASSQDLGLAQETQYF,TGCGCCAGCAGCCAAGATCTCGGGCTAGCCCAAGAGACCCAGTACTTC
TRBJ1-1,.,.,TRBV5-4,CASSLGLVGTEAFF,TGTGCCAGCAGCTTGGGTCTCGTCGGCACTGAAGCTTTCTTT
TRBJ1-4,.,.,TRBV5-1,CASSLGQNLEKLFF,TGCGCCAGCAGCTTGGGGCAGAACCTCGAAAAACTGTTTTTT
TRBJ1-1,.,.,TRBV18,CASSPTNEMNTEAFF,TGTGCCAGCTCACCAACGAATGAGATGAACACTGAAGCTTTCTTT
TRBJ1-3,.,TRBD1,TRBV18,CASSPGTERNTIYF,TGTGCCAGCTCACCTGGGACAGAAAGAAACACCATATATTTT
TRBJ2-5,few,TRBD1,TRBV4-2,CASSQELNRDRREGTQYF,TGTGCCAGCAGCCAGGAACTAAACCGGGACAGGCGGGAAGGGACCCAGTACTTC
TRBJ1-2,few,.,TRBV25-1,CASSVPGTPDRGYTF,TGTGCCAGCAGTGTCCCCGGGACTCCGGATAGAGGCTACACCTTC
TRBJ1-6,few,.,TRBV30,CASNTGLASPLHF,TGTGCCTCAAATACAGGGCTAGCTTCACCCCTCCACTTT
TRBJ1-1,.,TRBD1,TRBV6-5,CASSYGTVNTEAFF,TGTGCCAGCAGTTACGGGACAGTTAACACTGAAGCTTTCTTT
TRBJ2-7,.,.,TRBV4-2,CASSQSGGSYEQYF,TGTGCCAGCAGCCAATCCGGGGGTTCCTACGAGCAGTACTTC
TRBJ2-7,.,.,TRBV7-6,CASSSASEGRGEQYF,TGTGCCAGCAGCAGTGCGAGCGAGGGCAGGGGCGAGCAGTACTTC
TRBJ2-3,.,.,TRBV5-1,CASSRPVVSGTDTQYF,TGCGCCAGCAGCCGCCCCGTGGTGAGTGGCACAGATACGCAGTATTTT
TRBJ2-3,.,TRBD1,TRBV28,CASRPQGTDTQYF,TGTGCCAGCAGACCACAGGGGACAGATACGCAGTATTTT
TRBJ1-1,.,.,TRBV6-5,CASSLSVQGGTEAFF,TGTGCCAGCAGCCTTAGTGTGCAGGGTGGCACTGAAGCTTTCTTT
TRBJ1-1,.,.,TRBV6-1,CASSEPHRATMNTEAFF,TGTGCCAGCAGTGAACCCCACAGGGCCACTATGAACACTGAAGCTTTCTTT
TRBJ1-2,.,TRBD1,TRBV6-1,CASSEAWTGRFGYTF,TGTGCCAGCAGTGAAGCCTGGACAGGGCGTTTTGGCTACACCTTC
TRBJ1-5,.,.,TRBV19,CASSKGGQPQHF,TGTGCCAGTAGTAAGGGAGGGCAGCCCCAGCATTTT
TRBJ2-7,.,TRBD2,TRBV9,CASSVGGLAGAYEQYF,TGTGCCAGCAGCGTAGGGGGACTAGCGGGGGCCTACGAGCAGTACTTC
TRBJ1-5,.,.,TRBV6-5,CASSRDFNQPQHF,TGTGCCAGCAGTCGGGACTTCAATCAGCCCCAGCATTTT